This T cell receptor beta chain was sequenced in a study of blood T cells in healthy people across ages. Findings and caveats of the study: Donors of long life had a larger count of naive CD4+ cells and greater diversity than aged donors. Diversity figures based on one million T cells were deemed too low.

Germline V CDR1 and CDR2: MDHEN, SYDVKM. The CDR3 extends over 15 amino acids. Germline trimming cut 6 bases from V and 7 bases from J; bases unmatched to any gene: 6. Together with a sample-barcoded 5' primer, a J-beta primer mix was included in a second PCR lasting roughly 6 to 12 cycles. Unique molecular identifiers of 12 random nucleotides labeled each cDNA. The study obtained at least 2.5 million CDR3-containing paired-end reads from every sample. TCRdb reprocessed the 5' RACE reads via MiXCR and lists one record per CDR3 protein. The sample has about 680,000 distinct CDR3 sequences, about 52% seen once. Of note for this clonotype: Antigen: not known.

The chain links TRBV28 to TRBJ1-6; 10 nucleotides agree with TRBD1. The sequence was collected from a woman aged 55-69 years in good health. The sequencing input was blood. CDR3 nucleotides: TGTGCCAGCAGCCTGAAGACAGGGGGCAATTCACCCCTCCACTTT. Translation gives CASSLKTGGNSPLHF.